This T cell receptor (beta chain) was retrieved from a study of shared clonotypes between healthy human individuals. Overall study context: Three men and a couple of women, aged 18 to 49, were donors. Each donor contributed plates that comprised three CD4 naive, three CD4 memory, two CD8 naive and one CD8 memory.

CDR3 length equals 13 residues. The V end was cut by 2 bases, the J end by 5 bases, with 12 bases between. Germline CDR1 SQVTM, CDR2 ANQGSEA. Each replicate PCR on the sorted subsets used about 0.2 ug DNA (approximately 27,000 T cell genomes). TCRdb keeps only in-frame clones here, not all; method: immunoSEQ multiplex PCR. The sample holds around 750,000 clones, around 74% seen once. CD4+ cells yielded CD45RA+ naive and CD45RA-negative memory subsets. The sequence was obtained from a woman aged 30 to 39 in good health. This sequence joins TRBV29-1 and TRBJ1-1; TRBD1 is a possible D gene (5 bases). The sequenced sample consisted of memory CD4+ T cells sorted from blood. The subset is: CD45RA-negative fraction. The chain's CDR3 is CSVERSQGTEAFF. The CDR3 DNA follows: TGCAGCGTTGAAAGATCCCAGGGAACTGAAGCTTTCTTT.